Listed here are 18 T cell receptor beta chains from one sample, sequenced in a study of blood T cell repertoires in COVID-19. Method: immunoSEQ multiplex PCR; TCRdb's copy keeps in-frame clones and lacks some. The data show roughly 240,000 clones, with around 83% seen just once and about 2.1% held by the top ten. Sequencing was carried out using peripheral blood. These receptors were collected from a middle-aged man who had recovered from COVID-19.

This clone was observed a few times. The chain has TRBV27 and TRBJ1-4; TRBD1 matches at 9 bases. The J segment lost 7 bases and the V segment lost 3 bases, leaving 3 bases of the junction unmatched. The length of the CDR3 is 14 residues. Germline CDR1 is MNHEY and CDR2 is SMNVEV (reference sequence). CDR3 loop: CASSFDRGGEKLFF. The DNA for the CDR3 is TGTGCCAGCAGTTTCGACAGGGGGGGTGAAAAACTGTTTTTT.

The V gene is TRBV9, the J gene TRBJ2-1; 7 nucleotides align to TRBD2. Germline V CDR1 and CDR2: SGDLS, YYNGEE. The J segment lost 2 bases and the V segment lost 3 bases, leaving 5 bases of the junction unmatched. This CDR3 contains 15 residues. The CDR3 sequence: CASSATSVTYNEQFF. CDR3 nucleotides: TGTGCCAGCAGCGCCACTAGCGTAACCTACAATGAGCAGTTCTTC.

This clone was recorded once. The chain recombines TRBV4-3 with TRBJ2-7, with 11 nucleotides matching TRBD2. Germline-derived CDR1 and CDR2 are LGHNA and YSLEER. V shed 0 bases, J shed 7 bases, and the junction held 11 bases outside the gene matches. CDR3 length: 17 amino acids. Here the CDR3 DNA reads TGCGCCAGCAGCCAAGATCGGGATAGCGGGAGGGCATTTGAGCAGTACTTC. Amino acids: CASSQDRDSGRAFEQYF.

The V call is TRBV5-1, the J call TRBJ1-2; 12 bases line up with TRBD1. This CDR3 is 18 amino acids long. CDR1 is SGHRS and CDR2 is YFSETQ in the germline V gene. After removal of 4 bases from V and 4 bases from J, the junction contained 14 bases not matched to a gene. The CDR3 here is CASSPLPGQGAPVYGYTF. As DNA, the CDR3 is TGCGCCAGCAGCCCTCTTCCGGGACAGGGGGCGCCGGTCTATGGCTACACCTTC.

DNA of the CDR3: TGTGCTAGTGGTTTGGTACGGCAGGGTAACACCGGGGAGCTGTTTTTT. Its translation: CASGLVRQGNTGELFF. V gene TRBV12-5 combines with J gene TRBJ2-2; D is possibly TRBD1 (5 bases). This CDR3 contains 16 residues. V lost 0 bases and J 2 bases, leaving 10 bases between the germline ends. Germline V CDR1 and CDR2: LGHNT, FRNRAP.

The chain couples TRBV19 to TRBJ2-1, with 8 bases lining up with TRBD1. Germline V CDR1 and CDR2: LNHDA, SQIVND (reference sequence). The CDR3 is 13 residues long. The V gene end was trimmed by 10 bases and the J gene end by 7 bases; junction bases not matched to a gene: 9. The CDR3 protein is CATRGTGGNEQFF. The CDR3, as DNA: TGTGCCACCCGAGGAACAGGGGGAAATGAGCAGTTCTTC.

The V gene is TRBV30, the J gene TRBJ2-1; 7 bases agree with TRBD2. Germline CDR1 is GTSNPN and CDR2 is SVGIG (reference sequence). Germline trimming cut 0 bases from V and 10 bases from J; bases unmatched to any gene: 18. The CDR3 is 17 residues long. The CDR3 sequence: CAWSVGYETSIFSEQFF. CDR3 DNA: TGTGCCTGGAGTGTAGGTTATGAGACTAGCATTTTTTCCGAGCAGTTCTTC.

This clone was counted between two and nine times. The chain links TRBV12-5 to TRBJ2-3; 15 nucleotides agree with TRBD2. The length of the CDR3 is 16 residues. The ends lost 1 base at V and 11 bases at J; junction bases unmatched: 7. Germline values: CDR1 LGHNT, CDR2 FRNRAP. As DNA, the CDR3 is TGTGCTAGTGGTTTGGGCCCCGGGACTAGCGGGGGGTTGCAGTATTTT. Protein sequence: CASGLGPGTSGGLQYF.

This CDR3 is CASSISRVYGYTF. CDR3 coding DNA: TGTGCCAGTAGTATTTCCAGGGTCTATGGCTACACCTTC. The gene calls are TRBV19 and TRBJ1-2; a possible D gene is TRBD1 (5 bases). Per the germline V gene, CDR1 is LNHDA and CDR2 is SQIVND (reference sequence). The CDR3 length is 13 residues. V was cut by 3 bases and J by 4 bases, with 9 bases left in between.

The chain has TRBV30 and TRBJ1-5; a weak D match, TRBD1 (5 bases). V was cut by 2 bases and J by 13 bases, with 21 bases left in between. The CDR3 has 14 amino acids. The germline V gene has CDR1 GTSNPN and CDR2 SVGIG (reference sequence). The CDR3 DNA reads TGTGCCTGGAGTCCCCAATGGGGCTCCTTCGGACAGCATTTT. Its translation: CAWSPQWGSFGQHF. Full variable domain (missing parts from reference TRBV30 and TRBJ1-5): SQTIHQWPATLVQPVGSPLSLECTVEGTSNPNLYWYRQAAGRGLQLLFYSVGIGQISSEVPQNLSASRPQDRQFILSSKKLLLSDSGFYLCAWSPQWGSFGQHFGDGTRLSIL.

This sequence joins TRBV19 and TRBJ2-3; 11 bases fit TRBD2. Germline-derived CDR1 and CDR2 are LNHDA and SQIVND (reference sequence). J gave up 4 bases and V 3 bases, and 15 bases lay outside the gene matches. There are 19 residues in the CDR3. The CDR3 bases are TGTGCCAGTAGTATTGTCGTTAGAACTAGCGGGAGTTTATCAGATACGCAGTATTTT. This translates into CASSIVVRTSGSLSDTQYF.

This clone turned up a few times. V gene TRBV6-6 combines with J gene TRBJ1-1; D is perhaps TRBD1 (5 bases). V lost 1 base and J lost 7, with 10 bases in between. The CDR3 length is 13 residues. CDR1 and CDR2 (germline): MNHNY, SVGAGI (reference sequence). CDR3 region: CASSYFGGLEAFF. The CDR3 DNA is TGTGCCAGCAGTTACTTTGGGGGACTTGAAGCTTTCTTT.

The genes are TRBV12-3 or TRBV12-4 and TRBJ2-5; 8 bases line up with TRBD1. The CDR3 contains 13 residues. J gave up 2 bases and V 10 bases, and 6 bases lay outside the gene matches. This CDR3 reads CATIRTGQETQYF. The CDR3 coding sequence is TGTGCCACCATACGGACAGGGCAAGAGACCCAGTACTTC.

This sequence joins TRBV5-4 and TRBJ2-1; 7 bases agree with TRBD1. This CDR3 contains 14 residues. J lost 3 bases, V lost 4 bases, and 4 bases had no gene match. CDR1 SGHNT and CDR2 YYREEE come from the germline V gene (reference sequence). CDR3 protein: CASSIRDSYNEQFF. DNA for the CDR3: TGTGCCAGCAGCATCCGGGACAGCTACAATGAGCAGTTCTTC.

The chain has TRBV7-2 and TRBJ2-3, with TRBD2 matching 8 bases. With 1 base clipped from V and 2 bases from J, the junction kept 11 bases outside the gene matches. CDR1 and CDR2 (germline): SGHTA, FQGNSA. This CDR3 is 18 amino acids long. The CDR3 spells CASSLVGLGTTYTDTQYF. DNA of the CDR3: TGTGCCAGCAGCTTAGTGGGACTAGGCACTACTTACACAGATACGCAGTATTTT.

The chain recombines TRBV20-1 with TRBJ2-3, with D perhaps matching TRBD1 (6 bases). The CDR3 has 12 residues. The V end was cut by 3 bases, the J end by 6 bases, with 10 bases between. Germline V CDR1 and CDR2: DFQATT, SNEGSKA (reference sequence). The chain's CDR3 is CSASQGSDTQYF. CDR3 bases: TGCAGTGCTAGTCAGGGGTCGGATACGCAGTATTTT.

The chain has TRBV5-1 and TRBJ1-1; no clear D. This CDR3 contains 16 residues. The V gene's germline CDR1 is SGHRS and CDR2 YFSETQ. The V end lost 5 bases, the J end lost 3 bases, and 20 bases lay between the germline ends. Written as DNA, the CDR3 is TGCGCCAGCAGAGGTTCAGGCGCAGATCACTACACTGAAGCTTTCTTT. Translation: CASRGSGADHYTEAFF.

V and J are TRBV12-5 and TRBJ2-3; TRBD1 might be the D (6 bases). The length of the CDR3 is 15 residues. Germline V gives CDR1 LGHNT, CDR2 FRNRAP. V was clipped by 7 bases and J by 0 bases, with 14 bases between them. CDR3 bases: TGTGCTAGTGTCCCAGGGGTTTTTAGCACAGATACGCAGTATTTT. Translating it yields CASVPGVFSTDTQYF.